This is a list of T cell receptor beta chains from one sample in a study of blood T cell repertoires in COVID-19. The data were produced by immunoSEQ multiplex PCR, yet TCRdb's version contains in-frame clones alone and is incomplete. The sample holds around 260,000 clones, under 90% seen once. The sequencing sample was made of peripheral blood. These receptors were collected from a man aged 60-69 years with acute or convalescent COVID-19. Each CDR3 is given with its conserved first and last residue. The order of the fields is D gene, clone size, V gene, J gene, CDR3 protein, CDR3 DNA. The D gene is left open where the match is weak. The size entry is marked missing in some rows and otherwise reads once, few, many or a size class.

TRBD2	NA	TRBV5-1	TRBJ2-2	CASSFLAGVNTGELFF	TGCGCCAGCAGCTTTCTGGCGGGAGTGAACACCGGGGAGCTGTTTTTT
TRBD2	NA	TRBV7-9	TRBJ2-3	CASSDGLAGFTDTQYF	TGTGCCAGCAGCGACGGACTAGCGGGGTTCACAGATACGCAGTATTTT
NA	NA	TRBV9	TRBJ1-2	CASSVGAGRGYTF	TGTGCCAGCAGCGTAGGTGCAGGCCGAGGCTACACCTTC
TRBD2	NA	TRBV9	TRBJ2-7	CASSVSGGPSSYEQYF	TGTGCCAGCAGCGTGTCGGGGGGACCTAGCTCCTACGAGCAGTACTTC
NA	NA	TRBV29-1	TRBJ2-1	CSVDRSSVNEQFF	TGCAGCGTTGACAGGTCCTCGGTGAATGAGCAGTTCTTC
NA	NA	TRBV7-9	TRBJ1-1	CASSRTLNTEAFF	TGTGCCAGCAGCCGGACACTGAACACTGAAGCTTTCTTT
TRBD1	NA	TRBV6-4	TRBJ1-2	CASSEGQGGGYGYTF	TGTGCCAGCAGTGAAGGACAGGGGGGAGGCTATGGCTACACCTTC
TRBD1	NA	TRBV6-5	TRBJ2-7	CATAAGTGGVEQYF	TGTGCCACCGCCGCGGGGACAGGGGGGGTCGAGCAGTACTTC
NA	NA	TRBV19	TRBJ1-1	CASSIRGITEAFF	TGTGCCAGTAGTATTAGGGGGATCACTGAAGCTTTCTTT
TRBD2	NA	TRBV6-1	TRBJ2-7	CASSEGLAEGYEQYF	TGTGCCAGCAGTGAGGGACTAGCGGAGGGCTACGAGCAGTACTTC
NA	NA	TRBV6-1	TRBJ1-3	CASSEEISSGNTIYF	TGTGCCAGCAGTGAGGAGATAAGCTCTGGAAACACCATATATTTT
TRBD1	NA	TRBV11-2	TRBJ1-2	CASSLVGQSLYGYTF	TGTGCCAGCAGCTTAGTGGGACAGAGCCTCTATGGCTACACCTTC
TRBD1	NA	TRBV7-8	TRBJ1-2	CASSPKGQRGDYGYTF	TGTGCCAGCAGCCCCAAGGGACAGAGAGGGGACTATGGCTACACCTTC
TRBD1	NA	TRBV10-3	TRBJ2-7	CAIATGNYYEQYF	TGTGCCATAGCGACAGGGAACTACTACGAGCAGTACTTC
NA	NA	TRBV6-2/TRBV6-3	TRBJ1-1	CASSSSVPLEAFF	TGTGCCAGCAGCTCCAGTGTCCCCCTTGAAGCTTTCTTT
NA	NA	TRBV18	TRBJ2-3	CASSPQEALADTQYF	TGTGCCAGCTCACCACAGGAGGCTCTGGCAGATACGCAGTATTTT
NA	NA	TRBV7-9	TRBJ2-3	CASSFSGSPTDTQYF	TGTGCCAGCAGCTTTAGCGGTTCCCCCACAGATACGCAGTATTTT
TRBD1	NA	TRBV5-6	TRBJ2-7	CASSPRGTGGIEQYF	TGTGCCAGCAGCCCGAGAGGGACAGGGGGCATCGAGCAGTACTTC
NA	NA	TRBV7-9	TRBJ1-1	CASSLGQQGPTTEAFF	TGTGCCAGCAGCTTAGGTCAACAGGGACCCACCACTGAAGCTTTCTTT
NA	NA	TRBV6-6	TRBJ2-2	CASRTDPTVYTGELFF	TGTGCCAGCAGAACAGACCCGACAGTGTACACCGGGGAGCTGTTTTTT
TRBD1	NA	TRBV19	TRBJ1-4	CASTIGQGVSNEKLFF	TGTGCCAGTACCATTGGCCAGGGGGTGTCTAATGAAAAACTGTTTTTT
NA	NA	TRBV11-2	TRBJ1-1	CASSLNGGLNTEAFF	TGTGCCAGCAGCTTAAACGGGGGACTGAACACTGAAGCTTTCTTT
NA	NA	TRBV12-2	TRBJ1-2	CASRSLPGGRDGYTF	TGTGCAAGTCGCTCCCTCCCGGGAGGAAGGGATGGCTACACCTTC
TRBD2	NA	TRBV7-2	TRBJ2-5	CASSLIAGGQETQYF	TGTGCCAGCAGCTTGATAGCGGGGGGGCAAGAGACCCAGTACTTC
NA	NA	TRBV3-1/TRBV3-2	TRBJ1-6	CASSQEASYNSPLHF	TGTGCCAGCAGCCAAGAGGCCAGCTATAATTCACCCCTCCACTTT
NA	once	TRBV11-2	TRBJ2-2	CASSQGLNTGELFF	TGTGCCAGCAGCCAGGGACTTAACACCGGGGAGCTGTTTTTT
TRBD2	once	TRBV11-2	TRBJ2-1	CASSFSGGASREQFF	TGTGCCAGCAGCTTTAGCGGGGGGGCAAGTAGGGAGCAGTTCTTC
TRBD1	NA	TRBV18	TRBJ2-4	CASSPQGTGSAKNIQYF	TGTGCCAGCTCACCACAGGGGACAGGTTCGGCCAAAAACATTCAGTACTTC
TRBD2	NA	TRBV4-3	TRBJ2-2	CASSQGTLADTGELFF	TGCGCCAGCAGCCAAGGGACACTAGCGGACACCGGGGAGCTGTTTTTT
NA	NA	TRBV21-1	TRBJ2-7	CASSTDPRGGSYEQYF	TGTGCCAGCAGCACCGACCCTCGGGGGGGTTCCTACGAGCAGTACTTC
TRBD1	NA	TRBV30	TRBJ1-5	CAWNNQGAGGGPQHF	TGTGCCTGGAATAATCAGGGGGCAGGGGGAGGGCCCCAGCATTTT
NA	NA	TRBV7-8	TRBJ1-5	CASSTPPYSNQPQHF	TGTGCCAGCAGCACACCCCCTTATAGCAATCAGCCCCAGCATTTT